The next 3 T cell receptor beta chains were all read from a single sample in a study of graft-versus-host responses after intestinal transplantation. Their target antigens are unknown. Sequencing was performed with immunoSEQ multiplex PCR; in TCRdb, only in-frame clones are kept and a portion is missing. The data show 84,000 or so clones, around 90% seen once. The sequencing used unstimulated CD4+ T cells sorted from spleen or lymph node cells, collected before intestinal transplant. The receptor set was obtained from a human donor who received an intestinal transplant.

The V gene is TRBV9, the J gene TRBJ2-7, with no clear D. V was pared by 0 bases and J by 6 bases, with 7 bases between. Per the germline V gene, CDR1 is SGDLS and CDR2 is YYNGEE. There are 12 residues in the CDR3. CDR3 coding DNA: TGTGCCAGCAGCGTAGATGTAGGCGAGCAGTACTTC. Its protein is CASSVDVGEQYF. Looking up the rest from reference TRBV9 and TRBJ2-7 gives the full variable domain: DSGVTQTPKHLITATGQRVTLRCSPRSGDLSVYWYQQSLDQGLQFLIQYYNGEERAKGNILERFSAQQFPDLHSELNLSSLELGDSALYFCASSVDVGEQYFGPGTRLTVT.

This sequence joins TRBV5-8 and TRBJ1-2, with a weak D call TRBD1 (5 bases). The germline gives CDR1 SGHTS, CDR2 YDEGEE. The V end was cut by 4 bases, the J end by 8 bases, with 15 bases between. This CDR3 spans 13 amino acids. The DNA of the CDR3 is TGTGCCAGCAGCGCTGACAGCCCCCTGGGCTACACCTTC. Its translation is CASSADSPLGYTF.

The V gene is TRBV5-6, the J gene TRBJ2-7; 9 bases match TRBD1. V lost 1 base to trimming and J lost 3 bases; unmatched junction nucleotides: 11. This CDR3 is built from 17 residues. Germline V gives CDR1 SGHDT, CDR2 YYEEEE. CDR3 sequence: CASSLKTPGQGNYEQYF. The CDR3, as DNA: TGTGCCAGCAGCTTGAAGACCCCGGGACAGGGTAACTACGAGCAGTACTTC.